Presented here are 3 T cell receptor beta chains from one specimen sequenced in a study of OX40 agonist ivuxolimab in advanced cancers. Some clones are missing from TCRdb's copy, which holds only in-frame ones; the method was immunoSEQ multiplex PCR. In the table there are nearly 45,000 clones, 89% of which are singletons. The source material was CD4+ or CD8+ T cells sorted from blood, sampled in a trial of the OX40 agonist ivuxolimab. These receptors all stem from an adult with an advanced solid tumor such as melanoma, head and neck, liver or kidney cancer.

This clone was found once. The chain recombines TRBV5-4 with TRBJ2-3, with TRBD2 matching 8 bases. V lost 4 bases and J lost 0; bases outside the gene matches: 4. Germline CDR1 reads SGHNT; CDR2 reads YYREEE (reference sequence). CDR3 length equals 15 residues. This chain's CDR3 is CASSLRGGSTDTQYF. The CDR3 DNA follows: TGTGCCAGCAGCCTACGGGGGGGGAGCACAGATACGCAGTATTTT. The variable domain in full, completed from reference TRBV5-4 and TRBJ2-3, reads ETGVTQSPTHLIKTRGQQVTLRCSSQSGHNTVSWYQQALGQGPQFIFQYYREEENGRGNFPPRFSGLQFPNYSSELNVNALELDDSALYLCASSLRGGSTDTQYFGPGTRLTVL.

Remarks on this clone: Because it lacks the conserved phenylalanine or tryptophan at the end, this CDR3 is likely a read error. The rearrangement joins TRBV27 to TRBJ1-3; a weak D match, TRBD1 (6 bases). This CDR3 contains 17 residues. Germline V lookup: CDR1 MNHEY, CDR2 SMNVEV (reference sequence). Deletions cut 3 bases from V and 2 bases from J, with 17 bases between. The CDR3 DNA reads TGTGCCAGCAGTTTTCGGGCAGGGGCCGGGACTGGAAACACCATATATCTT. Protein: CASSFRAGAGTGNTIYL.

In its sample, this clone was seen once. This likely comes from a read error, as the CDR3 has no conserved phenylalanine or tryptophan at its end. The limits of the CDR3 on the DNA are not certain, so only TCRdb's listed CDR3 is given. The V call is TRBV6-1, the J call TRBJ1-1; the table assigns TRBD1, which was not confirmed against the DNA. The germline CDR1 and CDR2 sequences are MNHNS and SASEGT. The CDR3 region is 11 residues in length, termini included. CDR3 in amino acids: CASSEVVHRSV.